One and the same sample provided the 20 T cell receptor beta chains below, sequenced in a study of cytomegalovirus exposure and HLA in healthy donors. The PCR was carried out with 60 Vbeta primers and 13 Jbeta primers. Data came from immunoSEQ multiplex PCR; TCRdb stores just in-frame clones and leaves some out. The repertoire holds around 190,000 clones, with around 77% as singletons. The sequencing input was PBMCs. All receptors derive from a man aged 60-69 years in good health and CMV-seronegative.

The CDR3 nucleotides read TGTGCCAGCAGCTTGGCGCTGCTAGCGGGGGCAGATACGCAGTATTTT. The encoded protein is CASSLALLAGADTQYF. The gene calls are TRBV5-6 and TRBJ2-3; 10 nucleotides line up with TRBD2. Germline V lookup: CDR1 SGHDT, CDR2 YYEEEE. V dropped 0 bases and J dropped 4; count of bases not matched to a gene: 5. CDR3 size: 16 residues.

The CDR3 reads CASSPGTSGRRNEQYF. Written as DNA, the CDR3 is TGTGCCAGCAGCCCCGGGACTAGCGGGAGAAGGAACGAGCAGTACTTC. The chain is built from TRBV5-4 and TRBJ2-7, with 14 bases that match TRBD2. This CDR3 region has 16 residues. The junction had 8 bases not matched to a gene; V was cut back by 4 bases and J by 5 bases. Germline assignment: CDR1 SGHNT and CDR2 YYREEE (reference sequence). Combining the CDR3 with reference TRBV5-4 and TRBJ2-7 gives the whole variable domain ETGVTQSPTHLIKTRGQQVTLRCSSQSGHNTVSWYQQALGQGPQFIFQYYREEENGRGNFPPRFSGLQFPNYSSELNVNALELDDSALYLCASSPGTSGRRNEQYFGPGTRLTVT.

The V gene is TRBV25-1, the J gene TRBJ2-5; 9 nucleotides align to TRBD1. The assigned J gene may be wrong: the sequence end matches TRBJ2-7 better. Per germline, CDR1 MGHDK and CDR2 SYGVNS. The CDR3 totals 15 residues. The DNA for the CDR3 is TGTGCCAGCAGTGAATCCCGGGACAGGGCCTACGAGCAGTACTTC. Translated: CASSESRDRAYEQYF.

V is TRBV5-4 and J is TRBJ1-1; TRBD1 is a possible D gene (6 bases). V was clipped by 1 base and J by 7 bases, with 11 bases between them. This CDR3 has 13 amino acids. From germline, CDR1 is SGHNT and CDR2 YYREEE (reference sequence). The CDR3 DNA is TGTGCCAGCAGCTTGACGCAGGGGAATGAAGCTTTCTTT. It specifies CASSLTQGNEAFF.

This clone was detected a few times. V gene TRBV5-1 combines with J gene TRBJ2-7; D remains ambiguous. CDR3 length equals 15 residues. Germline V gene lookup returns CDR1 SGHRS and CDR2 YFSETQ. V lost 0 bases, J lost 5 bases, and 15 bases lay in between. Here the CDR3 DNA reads TGCGCCAGCAGCTTGGATGGCCGGGTGTTCGACGAGCAGTACTTC. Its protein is CASSLDGRVFDEQYF.

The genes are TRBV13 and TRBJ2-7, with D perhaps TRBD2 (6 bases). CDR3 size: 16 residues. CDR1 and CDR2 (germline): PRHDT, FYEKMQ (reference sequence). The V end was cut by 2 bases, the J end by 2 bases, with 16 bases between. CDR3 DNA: TGTGCCAGCAGCTTAAAGTTTCTGGGGAGGACCTACGAGCAGTACTTC. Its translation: CASSLKFLGRTYEQYF.

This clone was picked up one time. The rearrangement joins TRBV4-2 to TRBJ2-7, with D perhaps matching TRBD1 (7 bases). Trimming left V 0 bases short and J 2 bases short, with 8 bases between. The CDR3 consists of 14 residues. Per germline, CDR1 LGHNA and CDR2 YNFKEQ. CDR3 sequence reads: CASSQDRGAYEQYF. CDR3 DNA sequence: TGTGCCAGCAGCCAAGACAGGGGGGCCTACGAGCAGTACTTC.

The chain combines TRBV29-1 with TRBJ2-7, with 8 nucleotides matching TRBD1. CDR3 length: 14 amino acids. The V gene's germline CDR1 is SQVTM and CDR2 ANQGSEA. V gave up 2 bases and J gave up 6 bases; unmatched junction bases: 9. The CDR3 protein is CSVETGQGVSEQYF. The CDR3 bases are TGCAGCGTTGAAACCGGACAGGGAGTCAGCGAGCAGTACTTC.

CDR3 residues: CASSPLEGEQYF. In nucleotides, the CDR3 is TGTGCCAGCAGCCCCCTCGAGGGCGAGCAGTACTTC. This chain connects TRBV7-2 to TRBJ2-7; D may be TRBD2 (5 bases). The CDR3 length is 12 residues. Trimming took off 5 bases at V and 6 bases at J, with 11 bases between the two ends. Germline V gene data show CDR1 as SGHTA and CDR2 as FQGNSA.

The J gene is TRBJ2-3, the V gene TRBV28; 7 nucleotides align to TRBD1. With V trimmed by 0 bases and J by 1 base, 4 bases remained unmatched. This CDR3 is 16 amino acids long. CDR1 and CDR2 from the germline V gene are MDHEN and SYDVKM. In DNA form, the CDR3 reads TGTGCCAGCAGTTTATGGGTAGGACAGGGCACAGATACGCAGTATTTT. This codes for CASSLWVGQGTDTQYF. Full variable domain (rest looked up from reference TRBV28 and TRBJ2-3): DVKVTQSSRYLVKRTGEKVFLECVQDMDHENMFWYRQDPGLGLRLIYFSYDVKMKEKGDIPEGYSVSREKKERFSLILESASTNQTSMYLCASSLWVGQGTDTQYFGPGTRLTVL.

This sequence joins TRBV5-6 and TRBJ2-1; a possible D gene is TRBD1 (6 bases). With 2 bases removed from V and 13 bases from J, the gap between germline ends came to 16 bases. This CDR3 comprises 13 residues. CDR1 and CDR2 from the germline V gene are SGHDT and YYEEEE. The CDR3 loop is CASSFWTAPVQFF. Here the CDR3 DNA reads TGTGCCAGCAGCTTTTGGACAGCTCCCGTCCAGTTCTTC.

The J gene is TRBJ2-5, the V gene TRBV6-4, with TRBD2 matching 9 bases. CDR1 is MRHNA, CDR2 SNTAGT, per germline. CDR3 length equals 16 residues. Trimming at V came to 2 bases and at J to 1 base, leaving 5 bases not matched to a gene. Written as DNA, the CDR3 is TGTGCCAGCAGTGACCCCAGACTAGCGGTCCAAGAGACCCAGTACTTC. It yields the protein CASSDPRLAVQETQYF.

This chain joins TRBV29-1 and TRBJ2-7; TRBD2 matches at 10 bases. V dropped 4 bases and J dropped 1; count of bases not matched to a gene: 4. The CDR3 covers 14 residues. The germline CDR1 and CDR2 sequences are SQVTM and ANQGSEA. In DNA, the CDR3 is TGCAGCGTTGGGGGACTAGCGCGATCCTACGAGCAGTACTTC. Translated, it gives CSVGGLARSYEQYF.

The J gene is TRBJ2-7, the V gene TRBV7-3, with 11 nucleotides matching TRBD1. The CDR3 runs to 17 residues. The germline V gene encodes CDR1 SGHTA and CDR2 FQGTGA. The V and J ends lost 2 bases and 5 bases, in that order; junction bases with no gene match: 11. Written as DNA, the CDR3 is TGTGCCAGCAGCTTAGAACCTGCTGGGACAGGGGGGAACGAGCAGTACTTC. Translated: CASSLEPAGTGGNEQYF. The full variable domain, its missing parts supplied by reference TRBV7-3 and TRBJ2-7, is GAGVSQTPSNKVTEKGKYVELRCDPISGHTALYWYRQSLGQGPEFLIYFQGTGAADDSGLPNDRFFAVRPEGSVSTLKIQRTERGDSAVYLCASSLEPAGTGGNEQYFGPGTRLTVT.

The CDR3 loop reads CASSQDSRIGKQFF. The CDR3 region has the DNA TGTGCCAGCAGCCAAGATTCCAGGATCGGGAAGCAGTTCTTC. The J gene is TRBJ2-1, the V gene TRBV14; D might be TRBD2 (5 bases). CDR3 length equals 14 residues. Germline V gene data show CDR1 as SGHDN and CDR2 as FVKESK. Trimming pared 0 bases from V and 11 bases from J, leaving 14 bases between. Drawing the rest from reference TRBV14 and TRBJ2-1, the complete variable domain is EAGVTQFPSHSVIEKGQTVTLRCDPISGHDNLYWYRRVMGKEIKFLLHFVKESKQDESGMPNNRFLAERTGGTYSTLKVQPAELEDSGVYFCASSQDSRIGKQFFGPGTRLTVL.

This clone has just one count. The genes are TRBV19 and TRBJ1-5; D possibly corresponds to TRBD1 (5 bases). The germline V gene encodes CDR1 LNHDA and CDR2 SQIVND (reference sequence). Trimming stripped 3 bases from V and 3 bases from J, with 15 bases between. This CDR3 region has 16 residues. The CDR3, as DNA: TGTGCCAGTAGTATCAGAACCAAGGGGAACAATCAGCCCCAGCATTTT. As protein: CASSIRTKGNNQPQHF.

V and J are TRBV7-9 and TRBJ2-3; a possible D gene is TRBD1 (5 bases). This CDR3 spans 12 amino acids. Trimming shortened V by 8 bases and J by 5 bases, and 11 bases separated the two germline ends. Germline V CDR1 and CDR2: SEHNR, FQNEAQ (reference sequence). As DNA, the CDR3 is TGTGCCAGCTCGGCAGGGTTAGATACGCAGTATTTT. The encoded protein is CASSAGLDTQYF.

This CDR3 reads CASSLITGGSLNTEAFF. The CDR3 DNA reads as TGTGCCAGCAGCTTAATAACAGGGGGCTCCCTGAACACTGAAGCTTTCTTT. The rearrangement joins TRBV5-6 to TRBJ1-1; 9 bases agree with TRBD1. CDR1 SGHDT and CDR2 YYEEEE come from the germline V gene. V was pared by 2 bases and J by 0 bases, with 8 bases of the junction left unmatched. This CDR3 has 17 residues.

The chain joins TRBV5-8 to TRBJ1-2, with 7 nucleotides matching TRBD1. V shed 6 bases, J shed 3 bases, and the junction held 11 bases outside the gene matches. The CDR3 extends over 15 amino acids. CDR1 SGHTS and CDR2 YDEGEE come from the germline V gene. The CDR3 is CASTNLRTGHYGYTF. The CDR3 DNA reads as TGTGCCAGCACCAACCTCCGGACAGGTCACTATGGCTACACCTTC.

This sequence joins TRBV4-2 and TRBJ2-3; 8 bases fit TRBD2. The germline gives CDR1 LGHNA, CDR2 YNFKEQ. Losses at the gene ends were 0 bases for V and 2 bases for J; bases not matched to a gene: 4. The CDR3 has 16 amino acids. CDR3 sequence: CASSQEAGVLTDTQYF. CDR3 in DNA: TGTGCCAGCAGCCAAGAAGCGGGAGTGCTCACAGATACGCAGTATTTT.